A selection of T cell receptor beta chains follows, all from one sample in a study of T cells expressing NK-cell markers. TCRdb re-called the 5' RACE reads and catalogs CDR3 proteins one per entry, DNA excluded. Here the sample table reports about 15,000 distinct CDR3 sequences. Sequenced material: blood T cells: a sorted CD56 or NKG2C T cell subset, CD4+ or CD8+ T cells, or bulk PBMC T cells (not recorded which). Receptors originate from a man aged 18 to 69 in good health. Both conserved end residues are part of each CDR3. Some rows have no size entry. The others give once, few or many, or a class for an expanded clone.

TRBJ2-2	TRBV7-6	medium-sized	CASSLAGFGGANTGELFF
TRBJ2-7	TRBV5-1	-	CASSLGGQENYEQYF
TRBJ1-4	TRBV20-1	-	CSASGITPGREKLFF
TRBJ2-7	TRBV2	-	CASSLVDALQYF
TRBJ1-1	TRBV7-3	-	CASSNGGNTEAFF
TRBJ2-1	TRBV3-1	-	CASSQTSNEQFF
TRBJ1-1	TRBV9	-	CASSPPGMNTEAFF
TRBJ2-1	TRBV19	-	CASSIIRNNEQFF
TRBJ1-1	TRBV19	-	CASSLRTEAFF
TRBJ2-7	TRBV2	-	CASLFGTDHYEQYF
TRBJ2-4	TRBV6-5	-	CASSSSNVGNIQYF
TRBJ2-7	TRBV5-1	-	CASSFLAGRTSYEQYF
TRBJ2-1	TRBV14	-	CASSQGLVYNEQFF
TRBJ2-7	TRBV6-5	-	CASSYHRENYEQYF
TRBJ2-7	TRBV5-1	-	CASSLIRDSGNEQYF
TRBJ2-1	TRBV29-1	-	CSVGPAGDLGEQFF
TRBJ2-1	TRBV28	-	CASAQIPYNEQFF
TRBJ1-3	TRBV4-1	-	CASSQQVGNTIYF
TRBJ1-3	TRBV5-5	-	CASSLGLLSDGNTIYF
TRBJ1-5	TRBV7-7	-	CASRRDSYYSNQPQHF
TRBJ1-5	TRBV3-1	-	CASSPTPGGHQPQHF
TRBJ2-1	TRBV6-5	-	CASSYSDRTSYKQFF
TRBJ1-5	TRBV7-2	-	CASSLQQAGNQPQHF
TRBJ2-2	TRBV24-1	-	CATSDPTTSTGELFF
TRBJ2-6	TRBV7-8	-	CASSLSDRVRGANVLTF
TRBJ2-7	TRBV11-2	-	CASSLPGSHEQYF
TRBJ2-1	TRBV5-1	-	CASSLAYGMGNEQFF
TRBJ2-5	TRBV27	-	CASSSQGQPPRSQYF
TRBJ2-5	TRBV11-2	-	CASSQDGTLSETQYF
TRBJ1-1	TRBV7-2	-	CASSRGTQGRRTEAFF
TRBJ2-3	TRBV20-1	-	CSARDPTGVADTQYF
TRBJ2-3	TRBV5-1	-	CASSLAGLTDTQYF
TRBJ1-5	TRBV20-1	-	CSAFGGTQPQHF
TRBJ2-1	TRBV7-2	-	CASSKLAGGPYNEQFF
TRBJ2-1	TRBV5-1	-	CASSSGGVGVYNEQFF
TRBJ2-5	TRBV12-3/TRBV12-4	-	CASSTLLTSGQETQYF
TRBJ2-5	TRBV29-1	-	CSVAERGVGETQYF
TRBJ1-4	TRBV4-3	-	CASSQSPRGANEKLFF
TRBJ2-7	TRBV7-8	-	CASSLLGARDTYEQYF
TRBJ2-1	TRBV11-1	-	CASTRRPGLAGGRTYNEQFF
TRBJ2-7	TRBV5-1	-	CASSYSSGPYEQYF
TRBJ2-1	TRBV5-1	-	CASGGQGNTDYNEQFF
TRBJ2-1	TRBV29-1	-	CSVLGTTSYNEQFF
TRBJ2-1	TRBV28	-	CASGGGGPYNEQFF
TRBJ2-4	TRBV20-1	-	CSAVVDRRGQNIQYF
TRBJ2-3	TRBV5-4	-	CASSLGAGGPDTQYF
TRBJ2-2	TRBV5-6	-	CASSLEASRRTLNTGELFF
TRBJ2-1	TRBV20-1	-	CSAPTGTPDNEQFF
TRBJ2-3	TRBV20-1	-	CSASISGEFTDTQYF
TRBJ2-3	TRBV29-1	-	CSVAAAAASTDTQYF
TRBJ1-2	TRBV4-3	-	CASSQDRNRNYGYTF
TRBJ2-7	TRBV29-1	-	CSVGGVHEQYF
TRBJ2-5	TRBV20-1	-	CSARSRGRETQYF